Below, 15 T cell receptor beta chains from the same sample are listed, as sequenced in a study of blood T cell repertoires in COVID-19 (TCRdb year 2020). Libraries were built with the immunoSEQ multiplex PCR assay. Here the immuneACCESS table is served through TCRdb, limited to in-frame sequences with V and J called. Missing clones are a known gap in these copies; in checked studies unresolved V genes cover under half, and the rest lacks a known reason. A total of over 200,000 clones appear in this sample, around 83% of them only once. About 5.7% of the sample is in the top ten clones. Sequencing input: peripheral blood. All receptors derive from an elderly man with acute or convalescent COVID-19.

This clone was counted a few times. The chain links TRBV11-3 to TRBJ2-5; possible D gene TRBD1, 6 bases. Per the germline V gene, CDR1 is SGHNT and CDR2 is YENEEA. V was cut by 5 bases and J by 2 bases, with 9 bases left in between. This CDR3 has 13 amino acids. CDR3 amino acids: CASSPGVQETQYF. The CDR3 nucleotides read TGTGCCAGCAGCCCAGGGGTGCAAGAGACCCAGTACTTC.

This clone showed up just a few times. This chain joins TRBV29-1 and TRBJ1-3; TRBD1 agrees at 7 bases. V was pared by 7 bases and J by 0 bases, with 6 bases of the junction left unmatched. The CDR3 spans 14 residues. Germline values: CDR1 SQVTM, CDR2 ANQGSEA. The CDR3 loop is CSARTGDSGNTIYF. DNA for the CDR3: TGCAGCGCCCGGACAGGAGACTCTGGAAACACCATATATTTT.

The CDR3 loop is CATSIRSGSPEQYF. The CDR3 region has the DNA TGTGCCACCAGCATAAGGAGCGGGAGCCCCGAGCAGTACTTC. This chain links TRBV15 with TRBJ2-7; 8 nucleotides align to TRBD2. Germline CDR1 and CDR2: LNHNV and YYDKDF (reference sequence). The CDR3 covers 14 residues. The V gene end was trimmed by 4 bases and the J gene end by 6 bases; junction bases not matched to a gene: 8.

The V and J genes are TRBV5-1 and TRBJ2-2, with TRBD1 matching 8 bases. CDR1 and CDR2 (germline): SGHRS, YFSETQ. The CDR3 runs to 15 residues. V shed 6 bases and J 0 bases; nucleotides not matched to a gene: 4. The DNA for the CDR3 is TGCGCCAGCACCCCGACAGGGGCGAACACCGGGGAGCTGTTTTTT. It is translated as CASTPTGANTGELFF.

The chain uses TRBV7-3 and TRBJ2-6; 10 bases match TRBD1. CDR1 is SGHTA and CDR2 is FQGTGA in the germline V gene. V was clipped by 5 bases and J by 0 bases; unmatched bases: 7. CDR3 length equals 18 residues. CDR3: CASSPFWDRGSGANVLTF. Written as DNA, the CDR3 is TGTGCCAGCAGCCCCTTCTGGGACAGGGGCTCTGGGGCCAACGTCCTGACTTTC. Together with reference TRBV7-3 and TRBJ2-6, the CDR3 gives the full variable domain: GAGVSQTPSNKVTEKGKYVELRCDPISGHTALYWYRQSLGQGPEFLIYFQGTGAADDSGLPNDRFFAVRPEGSVSTLKIQRTERGDSAVYLCASSPFWDRGSGANVLTFGAGSRLTVL.

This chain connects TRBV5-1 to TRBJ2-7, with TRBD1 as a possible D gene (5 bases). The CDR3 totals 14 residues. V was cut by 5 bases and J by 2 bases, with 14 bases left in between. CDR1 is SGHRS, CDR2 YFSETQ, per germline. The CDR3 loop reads CASSQQGRPYEQYF. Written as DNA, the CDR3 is TGCGCCAGCAGTCAGCAGGGCCGGCCCTACGAGCAGTACTTC.

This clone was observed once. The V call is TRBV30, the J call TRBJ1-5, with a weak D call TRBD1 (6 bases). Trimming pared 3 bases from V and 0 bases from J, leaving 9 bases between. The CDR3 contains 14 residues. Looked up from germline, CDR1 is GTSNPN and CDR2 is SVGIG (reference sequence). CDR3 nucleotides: TGTGCCTGGAGACAGGGAAATAGCAATCAGCCCCAGCATTTT. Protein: CAWRQGNSNQPQHF.

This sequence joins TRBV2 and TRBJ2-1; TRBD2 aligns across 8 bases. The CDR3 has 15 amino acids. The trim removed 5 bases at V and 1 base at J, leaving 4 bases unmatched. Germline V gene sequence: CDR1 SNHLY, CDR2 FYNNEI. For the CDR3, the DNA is TGTGCCAGCAGTCTCAGCGGGAGTTCCTACAATGAGCAGTTCTTC. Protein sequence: CASSLSGSSYNEQFF.

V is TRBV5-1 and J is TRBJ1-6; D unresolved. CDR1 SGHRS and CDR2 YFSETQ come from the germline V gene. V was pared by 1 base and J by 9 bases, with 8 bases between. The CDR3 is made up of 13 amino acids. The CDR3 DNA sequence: TGCGCCAGCAGCTTGCCCGGTAGTTCACCCCTCCACTTT. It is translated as CASSLPGSSPLHF.

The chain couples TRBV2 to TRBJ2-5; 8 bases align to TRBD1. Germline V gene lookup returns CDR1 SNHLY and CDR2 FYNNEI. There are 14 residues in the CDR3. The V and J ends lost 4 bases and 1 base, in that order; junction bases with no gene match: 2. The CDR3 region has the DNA TGTGCCAGCAGTGCACAGGGGGGCCAAGAGACCCAGTACTTC. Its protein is CASSAQGGQETQYF.

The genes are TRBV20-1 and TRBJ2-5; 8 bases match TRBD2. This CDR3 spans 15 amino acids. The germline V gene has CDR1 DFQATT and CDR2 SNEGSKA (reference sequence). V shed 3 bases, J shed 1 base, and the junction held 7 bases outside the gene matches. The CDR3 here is CSASRPTSGQETQYF. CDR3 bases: TGCAGTGCTAGTCGGCCCACTAGCGGCCAAGAGACCCAGTACTTC.

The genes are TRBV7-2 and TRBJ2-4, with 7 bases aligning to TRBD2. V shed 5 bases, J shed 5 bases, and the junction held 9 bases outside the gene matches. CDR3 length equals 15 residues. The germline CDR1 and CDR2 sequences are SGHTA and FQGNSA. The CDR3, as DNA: TGTGCCAGCAGCCTAAACGGGAGGAATGAAAACATTCAGTACTTC. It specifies CASSLNGRNENIQYF.

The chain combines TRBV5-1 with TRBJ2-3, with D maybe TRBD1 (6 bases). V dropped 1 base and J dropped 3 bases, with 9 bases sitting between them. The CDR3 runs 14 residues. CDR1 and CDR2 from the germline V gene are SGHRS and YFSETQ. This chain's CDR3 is CASSLSQGTDTQYF. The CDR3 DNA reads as TGCGCCAGCAGCTTGTCACAGGGTACAGATACGCAGTATTTT.

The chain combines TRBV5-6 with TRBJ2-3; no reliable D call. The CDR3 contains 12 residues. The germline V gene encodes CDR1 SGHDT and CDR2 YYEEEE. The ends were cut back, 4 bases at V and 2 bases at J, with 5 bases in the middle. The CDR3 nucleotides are TGTGCCAGCAGCCGAGTCACAGATACGCAGTATTTT. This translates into CASSRVTDTQYF.

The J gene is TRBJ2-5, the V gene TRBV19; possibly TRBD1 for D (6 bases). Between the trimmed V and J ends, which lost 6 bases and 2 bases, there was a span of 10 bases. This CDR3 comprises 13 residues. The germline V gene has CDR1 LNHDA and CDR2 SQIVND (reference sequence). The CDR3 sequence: CASSSGAQETQYF. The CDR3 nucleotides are TGTGCCAGTAGCTCAGGGGCACAAGAGACCCAGTACTTC.